This T cell receptor beta chain was retrieved from a study of a mutant IDH1 vaccine in newly diagnosed glioma. On the study more broadly: Earlier care involved radiotherapy, temozolomide, or both, and the majority received both.

Notes on this clone: Its target is unknown.

Time point in this sample: week 47, end of study. Vaccination comprised doses that each held 300 ug of mutant IDH1 20-mer peptide, plus topical imiquimod. This table comes from immunoSEQ multiplex PCR, and its TCRdb copy is limited to in-frame clones, with some not included. The table shows fewer than 40,000 clones, with 75% to 95% occurring only once. V lost 4 bases to trimming and J lost 0 bases, with 10 bases between them. This CDR3 is 14 amino acids long. Looked up from germline, CDR1 is SGHNT and CDR2 is YYREEE (reference sequence). This clonotype originated in a woman in her thirties or forties with glioma. The rearrangement joins TRBV5-4 to TRBJ1-1; D is unresolved. Here the sequenced sample was PBMCs, taken from a glioma patient whose treatment included an IDH1 peptide vaccine. The CDR3: CASSTGNMNTEAFF. The CDR3 DNA follows: TGTGCCAGCAGCACGGGGAATATGAACACTGAAGCTTTCTTT.